This T cell receptor beta chain was obtained from a study of cytomegalovirus exposure and HLA in healthy donors. A note on this clone: Its antigen remains unidentified.

The PCR employed 60 Vbeta primers together with 13 Jbeta primers. Assay: immunoSEQ multiplex PCR; the TCRdb copy retains only in-frame clones and omits some. The data hold 150,000 to 200,000 clones, with approximately 80% observed a single time. Study-wide results and caveats: In a later analysis, HLA-associated TCR beta chains were more clonally expanded than equally common others. With later analysis, a missense DCLRE1C variant became linked to TCR beta V- and J-gene trimming. Generally TCR sequences proved uncommon, though certain public TCRs appeared in numerous donors.

Germline CDR1 SGDLS, CDR2 YYNGEE. This CDR3 is 14 amino acids long. Unrecorded immune exposures were likely, despite nominal health at sampling. The TCR originated in a woman aged 30 to 39 in good health and CMV-seropositive. The sequenced material came from PBMCs. This sequence joins TRBV9 and TRBJ2-5; 7 nucleotides align to TRBD2. Gene TRBJ2-7 matches the end of the DNA better, so the J call may be wrong. CDR3 region: CASSVGLAAYEQYF. In DNA, the CDR3 is TGTGCCAGCAGCGTAGGCCTAGCGGCCTACGAGCAGTACTTC.